Presented here are 30 T cell receptor beta chains from one specimen sequenced in a study of T-cell reconstitution after alpha-beta-depleted transplantation in children (dated by TCRdb to 2015 to 2016). Library prep was done by PCR. For sequencing, an Illumina HiSeq 2500 was employed. Molecular barcoding was employed in the preparation of TCR libraries, with unique molecular identifiers being used to normalize TCRbeta repertoire quantification. TCRdb redid the processing of the public reads, applying fastp at Q25 and MiXCR, and retained in-frame beta chains. Rows with one shared CDR3 protein collapse into an entry with the most common genes and DNA. The table for this sample lists 450,000 to 550,000 distinct CDR3 sequences; roughly 11% of them were counted only once. The ten largest clones represent 14% of the sample. This sample's treatment or condition label indicates: allogeneic hematopoietic cell transplantation with graft depleted of TCRalphabeta T cells and CD19 B cells.

This sample comprised PBMCs, mostly from graft donor cells, obtained 180 days after TCRalphabeta/CD19-depleted stem cell transplant. The receptors come from a female patient aged 2-9 years who had a stem cell transplant for aplastic anemia, so the T cells may come from the graft donor.

The rearrangement joins TRBV27 to TRBJ2-7; 8 bases agree with TRBD1. In germline, CDR1 is MNHEY, CDR2 SMNVEV (reference sequence). This CDR3 spans 15 amino acids. Trimming removed 3 bases from V and 4 bases from J; junction bases left unmatched: 8. CDR3 sequence: CASSFQGQAIYEQYV. The CDR3 bases are TGTGCCAGCAGTTTTCAGGGACAGGCGATATACGAGCAGTACGTC.

This clonotype was observed a few times. V is TRBV30 and J is TRBJ1-2, with D maybe TRBD1 (5 bases). Germline V gives CDR1 GTSNPN, CDR2 SVGIG (reference sequence). The V gene lost 3 bases and the J gene lost 8 bases, with 16 bases spanning the gap. This CDR3 is 13 amino acids long. CDR3 amino acids: CAWSPIGVYGYTF. In nucleotides, the CDR3 is TGTGCCTGGAGCCCCATAGGGGTATACGGCTACACCTTC.

The chain has TRBV11-2 and TRBJ2-1; D tentatively fits TRBD1 or TRBD2 (6 bases each). The CDR3 totals 19 residues. Germline loops: CDR1 SGHAT, CDR2 FQNNGV. Trimming cost V 5 bases and J 6 bases, with 29 bases left between them. The CDR3 sequence: CASSPIRGPPTRGANEQFF. In DNA, the CDR3 is TGTGCCAGCAGCCCTATTAGGGGCCCCCCGACTAGGGGGGCCAATGAGCAGTTCTTC.

This clonotype was seen only a few times. The rearrangement links TRBV12-3 or TRBV12-4 to TRBJ2-3; either TRBD1 or TRBD2 may supply D (5 bases each). This CDR3 is built from 13 residues. The V end was cut by 2 bases, the J end by 9 bases, with 12 bases between. The CDR3 protein is CASSLLGVRTQYF. The DNA for the CDR3 is TGTGCCAGCAGTTTACTGGGGGTAAGGACGCAGTATTTT.

The V and J genes are TRBV12-3 or TRBV12-4 and TRBJ1-2; D call uncertain. This CDR3 is 14 amino acids long. Trimming left V 0 bases short and J 8 bases short, with 13 bases between. CDR3 DNA sequence: TGTGCCAGCAGTTTAGCGCAGTGGGCCCACGGCTACACCTTC. It specifies CASSLAQWAHGYTF.

This clonotype occurred many times. CDR3 in DNA: TGTGCCATCAGTGGGACAGGAACTTACGAGCAGTACTTC. Its translation is CAISGTGTYEQYF. The J gene is TRBJ2-7, the V gene TRBV10-3; TRBD1 matches 7 bases. This CDR3 contains 13 residues. V gave up 4 bases and J gave up 4 bases; unmatched junction bases: 4. The germline V gene encodes CDR1 ENHRY and CDR2 SYGVKD.

This clonotype was recorded a few times. This chain links TRBV7-2 with TRBJ2-5; D call uncertain. Trimming took 3 bases from V and 13 from J, leaving 12 bases between them. The CDR3 contains 11 residues. CDR1 is SGHTA, CDR2 FQGNSA, per germline. CDR3 residues: CASSFSAQLYF. The CDR3 DNA reads TGTGCCAGCAGCTTTTCTGCTCAGCTGTACTTC.

This clonotype was seen a handful of times. The rearrangement joins TRBV29-1 to TRBJ2-7; 8 bases align to TRBD1. V was clipped by 4 bases and J by 5 bases; unmatched bases: 10. The CDR3 contains 14 residues. Germline CDR1 reads SQVTM; CDR2 reads ANQGSEA. CDR3 nucleotides: TGCAGCGTTGGCACAAGGACAGGGTCCCACGAGCAGTACTTC. Protein: CSVGTRTGSHEQYF.

The V gene is TRBV14, the J gene TRBJ2-1; 12 bases align to TRBD2. The V and J ends lost 0 bases and 12 bases, in that order; junction bases with no gene match: 9. The length of the CDR3 is 16 residues. The germline V gene has CDR1 SGHDN and CDR2 FVKESK. CDR3 protein: CASSQDLPLAGGRQFF. The CDR3 region has the DNA TGTGCCAGCAGCCAAGATCTTCCCCTAGCGGGGGGGAGGCAGTTCTTC.

This clonotype was seen only a few times. The V call is TRBV5-1, the J call TRBJ1-2; D is unresolved. CDR3 length equals 15 residues. Trimming left V 1 base short and J 6 bases short, with 16 bases between. The germline V gene encodes CDR1 SGHRS and CDR2 YFSETQ. The CDR3 DNA sequence: TGCGCCAGCAGCTTGATTACGTCCTCCCTCGATGGCTACACCTTC. It encodes CASSLITSSLDGYTF.

This clonotype showed up many times. The chain combines TRBV20-1 with TRBJ2-5; D may be TRBD2 (6 bases). Germline assignment: CDR1 DFQATT and CDR2 SNEGSKA (reference sequence). This CDR3 is built from 14 residues. The V gene lost 3 bases and the J gene lost 5 bases, with 16 bases spanning the gap. The CDR3 protein is CSASQSPAGETQYF. The DNA of the CDR3 is TGCAGTGCTAGCCAAAGCCCGGCGGGGGAGACCCAGTACTTC.

This chain uses TRBV15 with TRBJ1-5; possible D gene TRBD1, 5 bases. CDR3 length: 14 amino acids. The germline V gene encodes CDR1 LNHNV and CDR2 YYDKDF (reference sequence). Trimming took 3 bases from V and 4 from J, leaving 10 bases between them. DNA of the CDR3: TGTGCCACCAGCAGCCGCCCAGGGAATCAGCCCCAGCATTTT. Translated: CATSSRPGNQPQHF.

To note about this clonotype: This may be a read error, as it is one base from a much larger clone. The V call is TRBV12-3 or TRBV12-4, the J call TRBJ2-7, with 10 bases lining up with TRBD1. The CDR3 is 14 amino acids. CDR3 nucleotides: TGTGCCAGCAGTTTTGGGACAGGGGTCTACAAGCAGTACTTC. It specifies CASSFGTGVYKQYF.

The CDR3 sequence is CASSFVPLQVTDTQYF. The CDR3 nucleotides read TGTGCCAGCAGTTTCGTGCCGTTGCAAGTCACAGATACGCAGTATTTT. This rearrangement joins TRBV28 to TRBJ2-3; D is unclear. The CDR3 is made up of 16 amino acids. Trimming cost V 3 bases and J 2 bases, with 15 bases left between them. Germline assignment: CDR1 MDHEN and CDR2 SYDVKM. Using reference TRBV28 and TRBJ2-3 for the parts outside the CDR3, the full variable domain is DVKVTQSSRYLVKRTGEKVFLECVQDMDHENMFWYRQDPGLGLRLIYFSYDVKMKEKGDIPEGYSVSREKKERFSLILESASTNQTSMYLCASSFVPLQVTDTQYFGPGTRLTVL.

Here the CDR3 DNA reads TGCAGTGCTAGGCTATGGGACACCTACAATGAGCAGTTCTTC. This gives the protein CSARLWDTYNEQFF. V gene TRBV20-1 combines with J gene TRBJ2-1; D may be TRBD1 (6 bases). The CDR3 spans 14 residues. The V gene lost 3 bases and the J gene lost 2 bases, with 11 bases spanning the gap. Germline V gives CDR1 DFQATT, CDR2 SNEGSKA (reference sequence).

This clonotype was observed a few times. The genes are TRBV7-8 and TRBJ2-1; 10 bases line up with TRBD2. Germline trimming cut 2 bases from V and 9 bases from J; bases unmatched to any gene: 10. Germline CDR1 SGHVS, CDR2 FQNEAQ. The CDR3 has 16 residues. CDR3 nucleotide sequence: TGTGCCAGCAGCTTATCGCTGAGCGGGAGGGCCCTTGAGCAGTTCTTC. Residues: CASSLSLSGRALEQFF.

In this sample, this clonotype turned up many times. This chain uses TRBV15 with TRBJ1-2; D might be TRBD1 (5 bases). With 5 bases removed from V and 0 bases from J, the gap between germline ends came to 10 bases. The V gene's germline CDR1 is LNHNV and CDR2 YYDKDF (reference sequence). CDR3 size: 14 residues. CDR3 in DNA: TGTGCCACCAGCTGGGGCAGTACTAACTATGGCTACACCTTC. It is translated as CATSWGSTNYGYTF.

This chain connects TRBV6-5 to TRBJ2-2; maybe TRBD1 (6 bases). Trimming took 7 bases from V and 7 from J, leaving 10 bases between them. Germline V lookup: CDR1 MNHEY, CDR2 SVGAGI. The CDR3 spans 12 residues. CDR3 coding DNA: TGTGCCAGCACCGGGACAATCGGGGAGCTGTTTTTT. Protein sequence: CASTGTIGELFF.

This clonotype has more than one count but fewer than ten. The chain combines TRBV20-1 with TRBJ2-7; D not certain. Trimming stripped 6 bases from V and 6 bases from J, with 15 bases between. Germline CDR1 DFQATT, CDR2 SNEGSKA (reference sequence). The CDR3 is 12 residues long. This chain's CDR3 is CSAPGLPPEQYF. CDR3 bases: TGCAGTGCCCCGGGTCTCCCCCCCGAGCAGTACTTC.

This chain uses TRBV7-7 with TRBJ2-5; no definite D call. Trimming cost V 2 bases and J 5 bases, with 9 bases left between them. The CDR3 extends over 13 amino acids. Germline CDR1 is SSHAT and CDR2 is FNYEAQ (reference sequence). CDR3 amino acids: CASSLPRSETQYF. DNA for the CDR3: TGTGCCAGCAGCTTACCGAGGTCGGAGACCCAGTACTTC. Filled out from reference TRBV7-7 and TRBJ2-5, the complete variable domain reads GAGVSQSPRYKVTKRGQDVTLRCDPISSHATLYWYQQALGQGPEFLTYFNYEAQPDKSGLPSDRFSAERPEGSISTLTIQRTEQRDSAMYRCASSLPRSETQYFGPGTRLLVL.

This clonotype showed up just a few times. The chain is built from TRBV6-1 and TRBJ1-5; TRBD1 might be the D (5 bases). The germline V gene has CDR1 MNHNS and CDR2 SASEGT. The CDR3 spans 15 residues. Trimming took off 5 bases at V and 0 bases at J, with 11 bases between the two ends. The CDR3 loop is CASSPSQVSNQPQHF. The CDR3 DNA is TGTGCCAGCAGTCCATCACAGGTTAGCAATCAGCCCCAGCATTTT.

This clonotype has at least ten counts. The chain carries TRBV7-9 and TRBJ2-5, with D tentatively TRBD2 (5 bases). CDR3 length equals 15 residues. Germline CDR1 SEHNR, CDR2 FQNEAQ (reference sequence). Trimming pared 1 base from V and 5 bases from J, leaving 14 bases between. In DNA, the CDR3 is TGTGCCAGCAGCTTAGACGCTAGCCGAGACGAGACCCAGTACTTC. Translating it yields CASSLDASRDETQYF.

This chain connects TRBV4-1 to TRBJ2-1, with 8 bases fitting TRBD2. J was trimmed by 2 bases and V by 0 bases; bases with no gene match: 3. This CDR3 is built from 16 residues. Germline CDR1 and CDR2: MGHRA and YSYEKL. The CDR3: CASSQDQRETYNEQFF. The CDR3, as DNA: TGCGCCAGCAGCCAAGATCAGCGGGAGACCTACAATGAGCAGTTCTTC.

The chain combines TRBV16 with TRBJ2-7; 10 nucleotides align to TRBD2. CDR3 size: 21 residues. Germline CDR1 reads KGHSY; CDR2 reads FQNENV. CDR3 sequence: CASSQFLELTLAGRALRSSHV. CDR3 bases: TGTGCCAGCAGCCAATTCTTGGAGCTGACACTAGCGGGACGGGCTCTACGGTCTAGTCACGTC.

This clonotype turned up a few times. This chain connects TRBV6-2 or TRBV6-3 to TRBJ2-7; 8 bases are shared with TRBD2. CDR3 size: 15 residues. J lost 4 bases, V lost 5 bases, and 10 bases had no gene match. Germline CDR1 MNHEY, CDR2 SVGEGT. CDR3 in DNA: TGTGCCAGCAGTCACGTCGGGACTAGAACGTACGAGCAGTACTTC. Translation gives CASSHVGTRTYEQYF.

The chain's CDR3 is CASERLRNQPQHF. CDR3 nucleotides: TGTGCCAGCGAGCGACTGCGAAATCAGCCCCAGCATTTT. This chain connects TRBV6-4 to TRBJ1-5; D gene ambiguous. V gave up 8 bases and J gave up 4 bases, with 12 bases separating them. This CDR3 is 13 amino acids long. The germline CDR1 and CDR2 sequences are MRHNA and SNTAGT.

The chain carries TRBV5-7 and TRBJ2-2, with a weak D call TRBD2 (6 bases). TRBV5-7 is given ORF status, its function remaining uncertain. Trimming cost V 4 bases and J 3 bases, with 16 bases left between them. The CDR3 covers 16 residues. The CDR3 spells CASSPPGGLHTGELFF. CDR3 in DNA: TGTGCCAGCAGCCCCCCTGGGGGGTTACACACCGGGGAGCTGTTTTTT.

This clonotype was counted between two and nine times. This chain joins TRBV7-6 and TRBJ2-7, with D possibly called TRBD1 or TRBD2 (5 bases each). Germline V CDR1 and CDR2: SGHVS, FNYEAQ. This CDR3 has 14 amino acids. V was trimmed by 5 bases and J by 1 base, leaving 12 bases between them. CDR3 sequence (DNA): TGTGCCAGCAGCGTCGGGACGGTTTCCTACGAGCAGTACTTC. Translation gives CASSVGTVSYEQYF.

In this sample, this clonotype turned up a few times. This chain links TRBV2 with TRBJ2-1; 9 bases match TRBD2. Trimming took 2 bases from V and 0 from J; bases not matched to a gene: 2. This CDR3 contains 16 residues. Germline CDR1 reads SNHLY; CDR2 reads FYNNEI. This CDR3 is CASSELAGSSYNEQFF. The CDR3 nucleotides read TGTGCCAGCAGTGAACTAGCGGGATCCTCCTACAATGAGCAGTTCTTC.

The chain carries TRBV4-3 and TRBJ2-1; D may match TRBD1 or TRBD2 (5 bases each). Looked up from germline, CDR1 is LGHNA and CDR2 is YSLEER. V was clipped by 4 bases and J by 7 bases, with 14 bases between them. This CDR3 has 14 amino acids. CDR3 nucleotides: TGCGCCAGCAGCCTCCGGACGGGACGGAATGAGCAGTTCTTC. This translates into CASSLRTGRNEQFF.